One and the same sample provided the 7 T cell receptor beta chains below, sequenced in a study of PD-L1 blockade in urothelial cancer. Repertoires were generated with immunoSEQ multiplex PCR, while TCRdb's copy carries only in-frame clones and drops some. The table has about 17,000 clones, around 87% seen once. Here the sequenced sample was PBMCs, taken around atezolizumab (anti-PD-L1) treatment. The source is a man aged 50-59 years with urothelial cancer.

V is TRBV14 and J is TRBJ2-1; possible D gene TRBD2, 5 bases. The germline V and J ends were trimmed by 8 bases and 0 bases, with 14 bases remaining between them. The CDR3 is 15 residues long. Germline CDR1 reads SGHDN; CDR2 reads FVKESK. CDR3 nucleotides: TGTGCCAGCGGGCGGGTTGCTGGCTCCTACAATGAGCAGTTCTTC. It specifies CASGRVAGSYNEQFF. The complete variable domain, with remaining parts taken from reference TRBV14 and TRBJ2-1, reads EAGVTQFPSHSVIEKGQTVTLRCDPISGHDNLYWYRRVMGKEIKFLLHFVKESKQDESGMPNNRFLAERTGGTYSTLKVQPAELEDSGVYFCASGRVAGSYNEQFFGPGTRLTVL.

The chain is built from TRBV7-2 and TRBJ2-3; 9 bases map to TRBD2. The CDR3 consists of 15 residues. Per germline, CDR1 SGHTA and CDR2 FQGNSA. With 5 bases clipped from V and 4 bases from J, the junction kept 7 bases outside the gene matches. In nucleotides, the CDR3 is TGTGCCAGCAGCCTGACTAGCGGTCCCTCAGATACGCAGTATTTT. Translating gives CASSLTSGPSDTQYF.

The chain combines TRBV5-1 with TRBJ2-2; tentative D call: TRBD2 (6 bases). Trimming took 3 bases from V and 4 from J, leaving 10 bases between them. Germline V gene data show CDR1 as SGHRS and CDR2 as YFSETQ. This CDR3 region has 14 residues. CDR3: CASSSFSGTGELFF. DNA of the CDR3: TGCGCCAGCAGCTCCTTTAGCGGCACCGGGGAGCTGTTTTTT.

CDR3 bases: TGTGCCAGCAGCTCCGAGCGGGGAAAGTACCAAGAGACCCAGTACTTC. Amino acid sequence: CASSSERGKYQETQYF. The chain is built from TRBV7-9 and TRBJ2-5, with TRBD2 matching 7 bases. The J segment lost 0 bases and the V segment lost 4 bases, leaving 8 bases of the junction unmatched. In germline, CDR1 is SEHNR, CDR2 FQNEAQ (reference sequence). The CDR3 has 16 residues. Combining the CDR3 with reference TRBV7-9 and TRBJ2-5 gives the whole variable domain DTGVSQNPRHKITKRGQNVTFRCDPISEHNRLYWYRQTLGQGPEFLTYFQNEAQLEKSRLLSDRFSAERPKGSFSTLEIQRTEQGDSAMYLCASSSERGKYQETQYFGPGTRLLVL.

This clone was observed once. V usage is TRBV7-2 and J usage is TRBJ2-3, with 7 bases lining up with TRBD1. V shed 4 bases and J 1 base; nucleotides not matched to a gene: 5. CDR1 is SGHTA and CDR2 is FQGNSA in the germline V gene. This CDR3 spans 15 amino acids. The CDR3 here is CASSYMTGRTDTQYF. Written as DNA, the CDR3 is TGTGCCAGCAGCTACATGACAGGGCGCACAGATACGCAGTATTTT.

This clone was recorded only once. CDR3 sequence (DNA): TGTGCCAGCAGTCAGACAGGGAAAGAGACCCAGTACTTC. This gives the protein CASSQTGKETQYF. This chain uses TRBV11-1 with TRBJ2-5; 7 nucleotides line up with TRBD1. With 6 bases clipped from V and 3 bases from J, the junction kept 4 bases outside the gene matches. Germline V CDR1 and CDR2: SGHAT, FQDESV (reference sequence). The CDR3 extends over 13 amino acids.

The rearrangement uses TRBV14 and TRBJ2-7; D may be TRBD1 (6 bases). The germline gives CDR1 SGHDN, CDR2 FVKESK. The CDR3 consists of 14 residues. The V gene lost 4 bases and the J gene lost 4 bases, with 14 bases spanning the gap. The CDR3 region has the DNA TGTGCCAGCAGCCTACAGGGAAGGTTTTACGAGCAGTACTTC. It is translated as CASSLQGRFYEQYF.